This TCR beta chain was identified in a study of OX40 agonist ivuxolimab in advanced cancers. Whole-study findings and limits: Low normalized T-cell clonal expansion also characterized some of the nonresponders.

Data came from immunoSEQ multiplex PCR; TCRdb stores just in-frame clones and leaves some out. The sample consists of roughly 16,000 clones, around three quarters of them appearing once. This CDR3 region has 14 residues. The ends were cut back, 6 bases at V and 0 bases at J, with 11 bases in the middle. The germline gives CDR1 MNHEY, CDR2 SVGAGI. In this sample, this clone turned up once. Its antigen remains unknown. The sample here was CD4+ or CD8+ T cells sorted from blood, taken in a trial of the OX40 agonist ivuxolimab. The chain joins TRBV6-5 to TRBJ1-1; D gene unclear. This receptor was taken from an adult with an advanced solid tumor such as melanoma, head and neck, liver or kidney cancer. CDR3 in DNA: TGTGCCAGCAGCCAAGACATGATGAACACTGAAGCTTTCTTT. Translation: CASSQDMMNTEAFF.